This T cell receptor (beta chain) was profiled in a study of blood T cell repertoires in COVID-19. The wider study: In each case, the material was cDNA or gDNA derived from T cells, B-cell-depleted T cells, or PBMCs.

The CDR3 has 14 amino acids. Germline V lookup: CDR1 SGHRS, CDR2 YFSETQ. With V trimmed by 1 base and J by 7 bases, 3 bases remained unmatched. Original data processing: Estimates of nucleated cell counts were drawn from the amplification of reference gene primers. The method was immunoSEQ multiplex PCR; TCRdb's version includes in-frame clones alone and lacks a portion of them. That table is the source of V, J and clone size, and D and trimming were worked out from the DNA. The table includes about 30,000 clones, approximately 90% detected once. Sequencing was done on a sample of peripheral blood. The chain joins TRBV5-1 to TRBJ1-4; 8 bases are shared with TRBD1. This sequence originates from a man in his sixties with active COVID-19. The DNA of the CDR3 is TGCGCCAGCAGCTTGCCGGGACAGGCTGAAAAACTGTTTTTT. It encodes CASSLPGQAEKLFF.